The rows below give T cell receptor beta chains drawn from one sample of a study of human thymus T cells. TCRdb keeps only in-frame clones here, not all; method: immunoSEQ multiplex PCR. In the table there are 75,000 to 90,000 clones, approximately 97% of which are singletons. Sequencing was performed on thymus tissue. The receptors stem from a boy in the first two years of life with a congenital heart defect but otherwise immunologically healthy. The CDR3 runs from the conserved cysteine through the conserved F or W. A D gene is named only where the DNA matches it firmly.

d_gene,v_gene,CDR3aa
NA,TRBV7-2,CASSLEIGAPNYGYTF
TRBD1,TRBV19,CASSVGTGGAGTEAFF
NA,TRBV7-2,CASTPTKHDEQFF
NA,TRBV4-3,CASSQTPSGVGTEAFF
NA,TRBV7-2,CASSPGKGYAEQFF
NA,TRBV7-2,CASSLYDVTQETQYF
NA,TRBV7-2,CASSPKGLSGPYSNQPQHF
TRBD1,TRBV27,CASSPSTLDRVGSGNTIYF
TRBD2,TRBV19,CASSTGTSSGEQYF
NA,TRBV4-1,CASSQREWVAPLAKNIQYF